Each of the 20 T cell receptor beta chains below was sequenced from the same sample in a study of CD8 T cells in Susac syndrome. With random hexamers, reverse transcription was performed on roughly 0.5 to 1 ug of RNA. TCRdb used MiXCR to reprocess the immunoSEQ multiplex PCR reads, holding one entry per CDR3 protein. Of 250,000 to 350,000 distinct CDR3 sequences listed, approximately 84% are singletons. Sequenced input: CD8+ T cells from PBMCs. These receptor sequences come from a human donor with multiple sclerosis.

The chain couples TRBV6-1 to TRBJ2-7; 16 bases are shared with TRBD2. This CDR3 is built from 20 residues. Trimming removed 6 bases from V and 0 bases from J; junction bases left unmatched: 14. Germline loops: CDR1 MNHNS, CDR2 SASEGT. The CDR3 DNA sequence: TGTGCCAGCAGACCCCGCCGCGGGACTAGCGGGAGGGATAGCTCCTACGAGCAGTACTTC. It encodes CASRPRRGTSGRDSSYEQYF.

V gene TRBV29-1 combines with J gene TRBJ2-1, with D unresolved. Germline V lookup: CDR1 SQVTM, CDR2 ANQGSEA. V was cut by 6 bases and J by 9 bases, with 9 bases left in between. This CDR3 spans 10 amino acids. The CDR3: CSVWMGEQFF. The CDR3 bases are TGCAGCGTATGGATGGGTGAGCAGTTCTTC.

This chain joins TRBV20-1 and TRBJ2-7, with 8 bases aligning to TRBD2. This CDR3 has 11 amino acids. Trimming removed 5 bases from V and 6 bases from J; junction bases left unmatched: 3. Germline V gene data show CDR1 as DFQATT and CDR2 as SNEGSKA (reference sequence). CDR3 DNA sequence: TGCAGTGCTCCGGGGGGGGTCGAGCAGTACTTC. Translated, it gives CSAPGGVEQYF.

CDR3 DNA: TGTGCCAGCAGTTTAAGGGACAGGGGGGATACGCAGTATTTT. Its protein is CASSLRDRGDTQYF. This chain uses TRBV27 with TRBJ2-3, with TRBD1 identical over 11 bases. V lost 2 bases and J lost 6; bases outside the gene matches: 1. CDR1 MNHEY and CDR2 SMNVEV come from the germline V gene (reference sequence). The CDR3 has 14 residues.

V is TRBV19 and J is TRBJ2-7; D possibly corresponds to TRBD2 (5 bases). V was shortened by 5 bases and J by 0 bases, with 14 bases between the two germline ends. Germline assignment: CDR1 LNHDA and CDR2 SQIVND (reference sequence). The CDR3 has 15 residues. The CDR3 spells CASSVAGRSSYEQYF. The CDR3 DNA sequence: TGTGCCAGTAGTGTGGCGGGCAGGAGCTCCTACGAGCAGTACTTC.

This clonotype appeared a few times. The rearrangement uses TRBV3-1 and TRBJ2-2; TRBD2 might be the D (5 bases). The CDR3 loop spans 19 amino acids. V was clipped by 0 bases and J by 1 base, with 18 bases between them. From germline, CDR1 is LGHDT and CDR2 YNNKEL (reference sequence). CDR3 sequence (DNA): TGTGCCAGCAGCCAAGATCTATTCCCCGGGGAAGGGAACACCGGGGAGCTGTTTTTT. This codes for CASSQDLFPGEGNTGELFF.

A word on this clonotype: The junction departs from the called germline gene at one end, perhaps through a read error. The CDR3 DNA reads TGTGCCAGCAGCTTAGGGAGTGGTACCTCCCGGATTTTT. Translated, it gives CASSLGSGTSRIF. The chain recombines TRBV7-9 with TRBJ1-4; D not resolved. The CDR3 sequence is 13 residues long. Germline-derived CDR1 and CDR2 are SEHNR and FQNEAQ (reference sequence).

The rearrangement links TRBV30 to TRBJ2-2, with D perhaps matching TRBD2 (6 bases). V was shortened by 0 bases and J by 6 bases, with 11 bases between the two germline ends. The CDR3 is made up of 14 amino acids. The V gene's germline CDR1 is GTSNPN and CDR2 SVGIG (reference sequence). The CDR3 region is CAWSVDGSPGELFF. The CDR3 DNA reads TGTGCCTGGAGTGTAGACGGGAGCCCCGGGGAGCTGTTTTTT.

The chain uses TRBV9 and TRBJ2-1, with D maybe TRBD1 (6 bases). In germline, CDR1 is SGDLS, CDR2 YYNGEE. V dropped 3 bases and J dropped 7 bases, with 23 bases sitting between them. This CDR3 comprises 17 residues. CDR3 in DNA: TGTGCCAGCAGCGGCCCCAGGGGAGCCAGGGGTAGAAATGAGCAGTTCTTC. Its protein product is CASSGPRGARGRNEQFF.

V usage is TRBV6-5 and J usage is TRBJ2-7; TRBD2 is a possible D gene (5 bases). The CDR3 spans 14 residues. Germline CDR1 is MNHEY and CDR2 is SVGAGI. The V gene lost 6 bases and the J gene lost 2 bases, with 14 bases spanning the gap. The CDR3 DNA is TGTGCCAGCAGGGGCCCGGAGGCTCCCTACGAGCAGTACTTC. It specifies CASRGPEAPYEQYF.

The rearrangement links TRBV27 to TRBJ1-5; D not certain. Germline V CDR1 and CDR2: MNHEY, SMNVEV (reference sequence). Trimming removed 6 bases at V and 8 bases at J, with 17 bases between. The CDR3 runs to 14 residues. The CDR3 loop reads CASRGDGKVEPQHF. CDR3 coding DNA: TGTGCCAGCAGGGGCGATGGGAAGGTTGAGCCCCAGCATTTT.

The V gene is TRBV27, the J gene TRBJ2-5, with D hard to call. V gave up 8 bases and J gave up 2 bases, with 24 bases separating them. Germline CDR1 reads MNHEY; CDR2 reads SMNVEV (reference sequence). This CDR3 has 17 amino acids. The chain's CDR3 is CASAYGGEGRLQETQYF. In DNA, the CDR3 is TGTGCCAGCGCGTACGGCGGCGAAGGACGGCTTCAAGAGACCCAGTACTTC.

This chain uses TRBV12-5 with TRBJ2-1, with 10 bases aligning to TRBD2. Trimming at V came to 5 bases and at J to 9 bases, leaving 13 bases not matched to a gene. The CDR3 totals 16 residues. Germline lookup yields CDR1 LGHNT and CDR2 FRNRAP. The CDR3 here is CASGKRSGRAYVEQFF. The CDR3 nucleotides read TGTGCTAGTGGTAAACGAAGCGGGAGGGCCTACGTTGAGCAGTTCTTC.

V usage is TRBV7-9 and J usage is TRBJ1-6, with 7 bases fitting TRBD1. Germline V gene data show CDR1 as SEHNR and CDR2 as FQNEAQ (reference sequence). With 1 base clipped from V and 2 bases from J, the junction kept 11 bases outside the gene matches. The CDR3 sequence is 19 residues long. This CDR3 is CASSLEGFGDSTYNSPLHF. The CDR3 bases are TGTGCCAGCAGCTTAGAAGGGTTTGGGGACAGCACCTATAATTCACCCCTCCACTTT.

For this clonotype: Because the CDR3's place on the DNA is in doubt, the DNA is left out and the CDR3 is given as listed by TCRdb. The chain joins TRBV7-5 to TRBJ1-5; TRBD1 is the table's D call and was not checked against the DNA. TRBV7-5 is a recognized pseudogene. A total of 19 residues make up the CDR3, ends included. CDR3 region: CISVPEALIRDRGNQPQHF.

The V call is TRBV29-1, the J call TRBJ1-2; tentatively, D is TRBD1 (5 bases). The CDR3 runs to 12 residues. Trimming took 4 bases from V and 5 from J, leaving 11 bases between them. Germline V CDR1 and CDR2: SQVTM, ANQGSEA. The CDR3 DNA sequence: TGCAGCGTTGTAGGGACGGATTATGGCTACACCTTC. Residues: CSVVGTDYGYTF.

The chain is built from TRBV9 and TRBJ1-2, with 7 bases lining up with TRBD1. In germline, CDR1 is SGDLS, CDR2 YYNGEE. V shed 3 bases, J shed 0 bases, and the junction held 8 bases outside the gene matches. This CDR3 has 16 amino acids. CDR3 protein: CASSAIKGATNYGYTF. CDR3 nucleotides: TGTGCCAGCAGCGCAATAAAGGGGGCTACTAACTATGGCTACACCTTC.

Written as DNA, the CDR3 is TGTGCCAGCAGCTTATCGCGCTCTGGGGCCAACGTCCTGACTTTC. Protein sequence: CASSLSRSGANVLTF. This rearrangement joins TRBV11-3 to TRBJ2-6; D is uncertain. The CDR3 length is 15 residues. CDR1 is SGHNT and CDR2 is YENEEA in the germline V gene. Trimming stripped 2 bases from V and 0 bases from J, with 5 bases between.

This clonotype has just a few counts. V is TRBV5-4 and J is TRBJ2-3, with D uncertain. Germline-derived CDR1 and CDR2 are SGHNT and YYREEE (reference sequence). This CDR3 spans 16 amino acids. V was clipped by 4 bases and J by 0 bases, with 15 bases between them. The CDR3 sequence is CASSGLPSPSTDTQYF. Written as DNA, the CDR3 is TGTGCCAGCAGCGGCCTCCCGAGTCCTAGCACAGATACGCAGTATTTT. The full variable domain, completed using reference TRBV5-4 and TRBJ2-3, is ETGVTQSPTHLIKTRGQQVTLRCSSQSGHNTVSWYQQALGQGPQFIFQYYREEENGRGNFPPRFSGLQFPNYSSELNVNALELDDSALYLCASSGLPSPSTDTQYFGPGTRLTVL.

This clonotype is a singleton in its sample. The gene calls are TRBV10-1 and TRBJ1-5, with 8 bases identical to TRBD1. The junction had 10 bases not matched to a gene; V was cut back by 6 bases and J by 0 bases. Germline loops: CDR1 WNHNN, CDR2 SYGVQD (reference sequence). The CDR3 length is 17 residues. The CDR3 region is CASSSDRGIYSNQPQHF. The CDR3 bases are TGCGCCAGCAGCTCCGACAGGGGAATATATAGCAATCAGCCCCAGCATTTT.